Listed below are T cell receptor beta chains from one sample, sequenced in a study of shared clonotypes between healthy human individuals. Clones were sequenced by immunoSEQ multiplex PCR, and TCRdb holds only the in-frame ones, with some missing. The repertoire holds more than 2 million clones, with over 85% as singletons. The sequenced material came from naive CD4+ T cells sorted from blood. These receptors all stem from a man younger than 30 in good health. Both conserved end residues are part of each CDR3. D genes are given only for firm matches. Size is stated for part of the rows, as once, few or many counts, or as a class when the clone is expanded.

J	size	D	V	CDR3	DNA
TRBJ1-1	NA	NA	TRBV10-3	CAISLNTEAFF	TGTGCCATCAGCTTGAACACTGAAGCTTTCTTT
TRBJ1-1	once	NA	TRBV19	CASSRGHTEAFF	TGTGCCAGTAGCAGGGGCCACACTGAAGCTTTCTTT
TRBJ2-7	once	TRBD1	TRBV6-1	CASSEGQVLYEQYF	TGTGCCAGCAGTGAGGGACAGGTCCTCTACGAGCAGTACTTC
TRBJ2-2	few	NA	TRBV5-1	CASSHPSLSTGELFF	TGCGCCAGCAGCCACCCATCACTGAGCACCGGGGAGCTGTTTTTT
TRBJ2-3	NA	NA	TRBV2	CASSAMKGYTDTQYF	TGTGCCAGCAGTGCCATGAAAGGGTACACAGATACGCAGTATTTT
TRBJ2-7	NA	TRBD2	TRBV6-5	CASSRQGLEQYF	TGTGCCAGCAGTCGTCAGGGACTAGAGCAGTACTTC
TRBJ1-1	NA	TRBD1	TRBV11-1	CASRGDRGPTEAFF	TGTGCCAGCAGGGGGGACAGGGGGCCAACTGAAGCTTTCTTT
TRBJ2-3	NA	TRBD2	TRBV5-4	CASKRAGGTDTQYF	TGTGCCAGCAAACGAGCGGGGGGTACAGATACGCAGTATTTT
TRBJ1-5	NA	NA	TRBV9	CASSVDPNNQPQHF	TGTGCCAGCAGCGTAGATCCCAACAATCAGCCCCAGCATTTT
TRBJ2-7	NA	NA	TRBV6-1	CASSVIGLSYEQYF	TGTGCCAGCAGTGTTATAGGGTTGTCTTACGAGCAGTACTTC
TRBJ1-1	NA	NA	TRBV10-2	CASSEGYTEAFF	TGCGCCAGCAGTGAGGGGTACACTGAAGCTTTCTTT
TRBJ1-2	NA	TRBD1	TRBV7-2	CASSLTGGNYGYTF	TGTGCCAGCAGCTTAACAGGGGGCAACTATGGCTACACCTTC
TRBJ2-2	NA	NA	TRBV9	CASSVVEQGVGGELFF	TGTGCCAGCAGCGTAGTCGAACAGGGCGTCGGCGGGGAGCTGTTTTTT
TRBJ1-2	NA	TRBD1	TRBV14	CASSQGTGGDGYTF	TGTGCCAGCAGCCAAGGGACAGGGGGCGATGGCTACACCTTC
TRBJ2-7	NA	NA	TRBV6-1	CASRTREGGIYEQYF	TGTGCCAGCAGGACCCGGGAAGGGGGTATCTACGAGCAGTACTTC
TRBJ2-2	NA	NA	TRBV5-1	CASSLVPGSGELFF	TGCGCCAGCAGCTTGGTCCCGGGTTCCGGGGAGCTGTTTTTT
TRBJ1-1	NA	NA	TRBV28	CASSLTDRNTEAFF	TGTGCCAGCAGTCTGACCGACAGAAACACTGAAGCTTTCTTT
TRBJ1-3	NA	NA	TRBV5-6	CASSSQAGAGNTIYF	TGTGCCAGCAGCTCCCAGGCAGGCGCTGGAAACACCATATATTTT
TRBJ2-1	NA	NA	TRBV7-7	CASSLDRGNEQFF	TGTGCTAGCAGCTTAGATCGGGGAAATGAGCAGTTCTTC
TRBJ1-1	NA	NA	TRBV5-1	CASSLVGDAHTEAFF	TGCGCCAGCAGCTTGGTAGGTGACGCGCATACTGAAGCTTTCTTT
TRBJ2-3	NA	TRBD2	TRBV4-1	CASSQLGLNTDTQYF	TGCGCCAGCAGCCAACTGGGACTAAACACAGATACGCAGTATTTT
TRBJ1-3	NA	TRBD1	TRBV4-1	CASSQGLRGSSGNTIYF	TGCGCCAGCAGCCAAGGACTCAGGGGGAGCTCTGGAAACACCATATATTTT
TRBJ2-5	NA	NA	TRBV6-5	CASSYSPQETQYF	TGTGCCAGCAGTTACTCACCTCAAGAGACCCAGTACTTC
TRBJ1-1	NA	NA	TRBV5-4	CASSLKGYEWNTEAFF	TGTGCCAGCAGCTTGAAGGGGTATGAATGGAACACTGAAGCTTTCTTT
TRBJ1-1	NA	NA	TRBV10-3	CAISEDRKSMNTEAFF	TGTGCCATCAGTGAGGACAGAAAAAGTATGAACACTGAAGCTTTCTTT
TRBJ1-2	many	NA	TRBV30	CAWSKGANYGYTF	TGTGCCTGGAGTAAAGGAGCTAACTATGGCTACACCTTC
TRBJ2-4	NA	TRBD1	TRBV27	CASSPGTGQNIQYF	TGTGCCAGCAGTCCCGGGACAGGGCAAAACATTCAGTACTTC
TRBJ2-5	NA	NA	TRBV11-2	CASSFTAWADGNHQETQYF	TGTGCCAGCAGCTTTACGGCTTGGGCTGATGGGAATCACCAAGAGACCCAGTACTTC
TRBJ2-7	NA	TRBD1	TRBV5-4	CASSSLDRGDYEQYF	TGTGCCAGCAGCTCCCTGGACAGGGGGGACTACGAGCAGTACTTC
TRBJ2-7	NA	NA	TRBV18	CASSPFSVSVTYEQYF	TGTGCCAGCTCACCCTTTTCGGTTTCGGTTACCTACGAGCAGTACTTC
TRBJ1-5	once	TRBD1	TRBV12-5	CASGLVLLQGERVQPQHF	TGTGCTAGTGGTTTGGTACTATTACAGGGGGAGAGGGTACAGCCCCAGCATTTT
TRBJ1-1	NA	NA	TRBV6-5	CATGSRTEAFF	TGTGCCACCGGAAGTCGCACTGAAGCTTTCTTT
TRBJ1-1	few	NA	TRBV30	CAWNGGDNTEAFF	TGTGCCTGGAATGGGGGTGATAACACTGAAGCTTTCTTT
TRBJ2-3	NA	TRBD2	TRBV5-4	CASSLARPGGGTDTQYF	TGTGCCAGCAGCTTGGCCAGGCCGGGAGGAGGCACAGATACGCAGTATTTT
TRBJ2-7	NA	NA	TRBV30	CAWSVTGDWPPYEQYF	TGTGCCTGGAGCGTCACCGGGGATTGGCCACCCTACGAGCAGTACTTC
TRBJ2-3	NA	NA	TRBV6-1	CASSEGGANTDTQYF	TGTGCCAGCAGTGAAGGCGGGGCTAACACAGATACGCAGTATTTT
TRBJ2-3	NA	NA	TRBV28	CASSSGQTSATDTQYF	TGTGCCAGCAGTTCCGGACAGACCTCAGCCACAGATACGCAGTATTTT
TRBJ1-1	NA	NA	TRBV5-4	CASSLQGGSTEAFF	TGTGCTAGCAGCCTGCAGGGAGGGAGCACTGAAGCTTTCTTT
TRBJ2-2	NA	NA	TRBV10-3	CAISSNRDTGELFF	TGTGCCATCAGTTCGAACAGGGACACCGGGGAGCTGTTTTTT
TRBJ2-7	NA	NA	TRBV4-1	CASSPDQAGTYEQYF	TGCGCCAGCAGCCCAGACCAGGCAGGGACCTACGAGCAGTACTTC
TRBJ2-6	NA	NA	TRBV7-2	CASSLYDGAAGANVLTF	TGTGCCAGCAGCCTATACGACGGAGCGGCTGGGGCCAACGTCCTGACTTTC
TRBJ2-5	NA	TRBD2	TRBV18	CASRLRLADQETQYF	TGTGCCAGCCGACTTCGACTAGCGGATCAAGAGACCCAGTACTTC
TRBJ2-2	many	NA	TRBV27	CASGRQRELFF	TGTGCCAGTGGTCGTCAAAGGGAGCTGTTTTTT
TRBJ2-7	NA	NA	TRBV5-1	CASSSGQNAYEQYF	TGCGCCAGCAGCTCAGGACAGAACGCCTACGAGCAGTACTTC
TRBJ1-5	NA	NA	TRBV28	CASRLGGGQPQHF	TGTGCCAGCAGACTGGGGGGAGGCCAGCCCCAGCATTTT
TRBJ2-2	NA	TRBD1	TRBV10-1	CASSARGKTGELFF	TGCGCCAGCAGTGCCAGGGGGAAAACCGGGGAGCTGTTTTTT
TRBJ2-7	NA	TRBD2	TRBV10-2	CASSTPGLAGGQYEQYF	TGCGCCAGCAGCACCCCTGGACTAGCGGGAGGGCAGTACGAGCAGTACTTC
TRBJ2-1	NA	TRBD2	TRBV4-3	CASSQGLAVHNEQFF	TGCGCCAGCAGCCAAGGACTAGCGGTTCACAATGAGCAGTTCTTC
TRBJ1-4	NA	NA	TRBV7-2	CASSRTRTNEKLFF	TGTGCCAGCAGCCGTACGCGGACTAATGAAAAACTGTTTTTT
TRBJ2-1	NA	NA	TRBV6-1	CASSGNADEQFF	TGTGCCAGCAGTGGCAATGCGGATGAGCAGTTCTTC
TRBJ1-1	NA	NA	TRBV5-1	CASSSELNTEAFF	TGCGCCAGCAGCTCCGAATTGAACACTGAAGCTTTCTTT
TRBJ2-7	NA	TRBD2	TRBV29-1	CSVEGPSGGLPEQYF	TGCAGCGTTGAAGGTCCTAGCGGGGGTCTCCCCGAGCAGTACTTC
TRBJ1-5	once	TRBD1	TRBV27	CASRKQGDYNQPQHF	TGTGCCAGCAGGAAACAGGGGGATTATAATCAGCCCCAGCATTTT
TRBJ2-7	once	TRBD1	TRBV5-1	CASSSDRGKARQYF	TGCGCCAGCAGCAGTGACAGGGGTAAAGCCAGGCAGTACTTC
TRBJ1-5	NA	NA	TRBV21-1	CASSKALLVYDGRMRRWNQPQHF	TGTGCCAGCAGCAAAGCGCTTTTGGTGTACGATGGCAGGATGAGGCGATGGAATCAGCCCCAGCATTTT